This is a list of T cell receptor beta chains from one sample in a study of shared clonotypes between healthy human individuals. The repertoire was sequenced with immunoSEQ multiplex PCR; TCRdb's copy has only in-frame clones and lacks some. The sample lists roughly 2.1 million clones; about 93% were seen once. The material sequenced was naive CD8+ T cells from PBMCs. The receptors come from a man aged 18 to 30 in good health. Some clones in this sample may be carry-over from other donors' samples. The CDR3 runs from the conserved cysteine through the conserved F or W. A D gene is named only where the DNA matches it firmly. Clone size is given for some rows only: seen once, a few or many times, or a class if the clone is expanded.

D: TRBD1; V: TRBV5-1; J: TRBJ1-1; size: .; CDR3: CASSYNRGEGWTEAFF; DNA: TGCGCCAGCAGCTACAACAGGGGAGAAGGGTGGACTGAAGCTTTCTTT
D: TRBD2; V: TRBV6-1; J: TRBJ2-7; size: .; CDR3: CASSAGLADYEQYF; DNA: TGTGCCAGCAGTGCGGGACTAGCGGACTACGAGCAGTACTTC
D: .; V: TRBV27; J: TRBJ1-2; size: .; CDR3: CASSLIGISNYGYTF; DNA: TGTGCCAGCAGTTTAATAGGGATTTCTAACTATGGCTACACCTTC
D: .; V: TRBV5-1; J: TRBJ2-3; size: .; CDR3: CASSFDTDTQYF; DNA: TGCGCCAGCAGCTTTGATACAGATACGCAGTATTTT
D: TRBD1; V: TRBV6-4; J: TRBJ2-7; size: .; CDR3: CASGRDRGRNSSYEQYF; DNA: TGTGCCAGCGGCCGGGACAGGGGGCGAAACAGCTCCTACGAGCAGTACTTC
D: TRBD2; V: TRBV13; J: TRBJ2-3; size: .; CDR3: CASSPGTSEADTQYF; DNA: TGTGCCAGCAGCCCCGGGACTAGCGAAGCAGATACGCAGTATTTT
D: .; V: TRBV27; J: TRBJ2-2; size: .; CDR3: CASSPTVGPGELFF; DNA: TGTGCCAGCAGTCCTACTGTAGGTCCCGGGGAGCTGTTTTTT
D: TRBD2; V: TRBV5-4; J: TRBJ2-7; size: .; CDR3: CASSALAGGYEQYF; DNA: TGTGCCAGCAGCGCCTTAGCGGGAGGCTACGAGCAGTACTTC
D: TRBD1; V: TRBV7-8; J: TRBJ1-4; size: once; CDR3: CASSQQGAPNEKLFF; DNA: TGTGCCAGCAGCCAACAGGGGGCCCCTAATGAAAAACTGTTTTTT
D: .; V: TRBV29-1; J: TRBJ2-1; size: .; CDR3: CSVGKSNEQFF; DNA: TGCAGCGTTGGCAAGTCCAATGAGCAGTTCTTC
D: .; V: TRBV5-8; J: TRBJ2-7; size: .; CDR3: CASSYSSSYEQYF; DNA: TGTGCCAGCAGCTACTCGAGCTCCTACGAGCAGTACTTC
D: .; V: TRBV9; J: TRBJ2-6; size: .; CDR3: CASSVALVSGANVLTF; DNA: TGTGCCAGCAGCGTAGCTTTGGTCTCTGGGGCCAACGTCCTGACTTTC
D: .; V: TRBV2; J: TRBJ2-7; size: .; CDR3: CASSEALGAAPPYEQYF; DNA: TGTGCCAGCAGTGAAGCGCTGGGGGCGGCCCCCCCCTACGAGCAGTACTTC
D: .; V: TRBV6-1; J: TRBJ1-2; size: .; CDR3: CASSVRTSRYGYTF; DNA: TGTGCCAGCAGTGTAAGGACTTCTCGGTATGGCTACACCTTC
D: TRBD2; V: TRBV2; J: TRBJ2-7; size: .; CDR3: CASSGLAAGWEQYF; DNA: TGTGCCAGCAGTGGGTTAGCAGCGGGATGGGAGCAGTACTTC
D: .; V: TRBV28; J: TRBJ2-1; size: .; CDR3: CASSDTTNLANEQFF; DNA: TGTGCCAGCAGCGATACTACAAACCTCGCCAATGAGCAGTTCTTC
D: .; V: TRBV5-6; J: TRBJ2-7; size: .; CDR3: CASSSGEYEQYF; DNA: TGTGCCAGCAGCTCCGGGGAATACGAGCAGTACTTC
D: TRBD1; V: TRBV11-2; J: TRBJ2-1; size: .; CDR3: CASRDRGSSEQFF; DNA: TGTGCCAGCAGGGACAGGGGGAGTTCTGAGCAGTTCTTC
D: .; V: TRBV27; J: TRBJ2-7; size: .; CDR3: CASSLKGSGTYFAYEQYF; DNA: TGTGCCAGCAGTTTAAAGGGCAGCGGAACCTACTTCGCCTACGAGCAGTACTTC
D: TRBD1; V: TRBV6-5; J: TRBJ2-5; size: .; CDR3: CASSRTGGLETQYF; DNA: TGTGCCAGCAGTCGGACAGGGGGCTTGGAGACCCAGTACTTC
D: .; V: TRBV10-3; J: TRBJ2-7; size: .; CDR3: CAISERQNYEQYF; DNA: TGTGCCATCAGTGAACGTCAGAACTACGAGCAGTACTTC
D: .; V: TRBV11-2; J: TRBJ2-7; size: .; CDR3: CASSRGTRYEQYF; DNA: TGTGCCAGCAGCAGAGGGACACGCTACGAGCAGTACTTC
D: .; V: TRBV7-9; J: TRBJ1-5; size: .; CDR3: CASRVSGGSNQPQHF; DNA: TGTGCCAGCAGGGTTTCGGGTGGGAGCAATCAGCCCCAGCATTTT
D: TRBD1; V: TRBV5-1; J: TRBJ2-4; size: .; CDR3: CASSLAGDRNIQYF; DNA: TGCGCCAGCAGCTTGGCCGGGGACAGAAACATTCAGTACTTC
D: TRBD2; V: TRBV27; J: TRBJ2-7; size: few; CDR3: CASSSAGARGEQYF; DNA: TGTGCCAGCAGTTCCGCGGGAGCACGGGGCGAGCAGTACTTC
D: .; V: TRBV7-6; J: TRBJ1-1; size: .; CDR3: CASSLRGVENTEAFF; DNA: TGTGCCAGCAGCCTCCGGGGGGTAGAGAACACTGAAGCTTTCTTT
D: .; V: TRBV5-6; J: TRBJ1-1; size: .; CDR3: CASSLGVRGTEAFF; DNA: TGTGCCAGCAGCTTGGGGGTCAGGGGCACTGAAGCTTTCTTT
D: .; V: TRBV27; J: TRBJ2-5; size: .; CDR3: CASSFTSVGGNQETQYF; DNA: TGTGCCAGCTCATTCACGTCGGTTGGTGGAAACCAAGAGACCCAGTACTTC
D: .; V: TRBV6-5; J: TRBJ1-5; size: once; CDR3: CASSYSRNQPQHF; DNA: TGTGCCAGCAGTTACAGTCGAAATCAGCCCCAGCATTTT
D: .; V: TRBV6-1; J: TRBJ1-2; size: .; CDR3: CASSESKGVSYGYTF; DNA: TGTGCCAGCAGTGAATCAAAGGGGGTGAGCTATGGCTACACCTTC
D: .; V: TRBV10-3; J: TRBJ1-2; size: .; CDR3: CAISERNRAYGYTF; DNA: TGTGCCATCAGTGAACGGAACAGGGCCTATGGCTACACCTTC
D: .; V: TRBV15; J: TRBJ2-1; size: .; CDR3: CATSRDELSWISYNEQFF; DNA: TGTGCCACCAGCAGAGATGAGCTGTCCTGGATCTCCTACAATGAGCAGTTCTTC
D: TRBD2; V: TRBV2; J: TRBJ2-7; size: .; CDR3: CASREGTSGNEQYF; DNA: TGTGCCAGCAGGGAAGGGACTAGCGGGAACGAGCAGTACTTC
D: .; V: TRBV10-3; J: TRBJ2-3; size: .; CDR3: CAISESTDTQYF; DNA: TGTGCCATCAGTGAGTCAACAGATACGCAGTATTTT
D: .; V: TRBV2; J: TRBJ2-5; size: .; CDR3: CASLKREKETQYF; DNA: TGTGCCAGCCTCAAAAGGGAAAAAGAGACCCAGTACTTC
D: TRBD2; V: TRBV7-9; J: TRBJ2-2; size: .; CDR3: CASSRQSGRTGELFF; DNA: TGTGCCAGCAGCCGCCAAAGCGGGAGGACCGGGGAGCTGTTTTTT
D: TRBD1; V: TRBV2; J: TRBJ2-1; size: .; CDR3: CASSGGQVHEQFF; DNA: TGTGCCAGCAGTGGTGGACAGGTGCATGAGCAGTTCTTC
D: .; V: TRBV4-2; J: TRBJ2-7; size: .; CDR3: CASSQDLGWHAPYEQYF; DNA: TGTGCCAGCAGCCAAGATCTAGGGTGGCACGCACCCTACGAGCAGTACTTC
D: .; V: TRBV9; J: TRBJ1-2; size: .; CDR3: CASSLNPGTNYGYTF; DNA: TGTGCCAGCAGCCTCAATCCCGGGACGAACTATGGCTACACCTTC
D: .; V: TRBV7-6; J: TRBJ2-2; size: .; CDR3: CASSLVIYLGTDLQTGELFF; DNA: TGTGCCAGCAGCTTAGTCATATATCTGGGCACTGACCTCCAAACCGGGGAGCTGTTTTTT
D: .; V: TRBV7-8; J: TRBJ1-1; size: .; CDR3: CASSLVYFGAEAFF; DNA: TGTGCCAGCAGCTTAGTGTATTTCGGCGCTGAAGCTTTCTTT
D: .; V: TRBV6-1; J: TRBJ1-1; size: .; CDR3: CASGDRRMNTEAFF; DNA: TGTGCCAGCGGAGACAGGAGGATGAACACTGAAGCTTTCTTT
D: .; V: TRBV30; J: TRBJ1-1; size: .; CDR3: CAWTIGTEAFF; DNA: TGTGCCTGGACGATTGGCACTGAAGCTTTCTTT
D: .; V: TRBV10-2; J: TRBJ2-7; size: .; CDR3: CASSGGAGTVTYEQYF; DNA: TGCGCCAGCAGTGGAGGGGCGGGGACAGTTACCTACGAGCAGTACTTC
D: .; V: TRBV14; J: TRBJ2-1; size: once; CDR3: CASSLNSGVRNEQFF; DNA: TGTGCCAGCAGCCTCAATAGCGGAGTACGGAATGAGCAGTTCTTC
D: .; V: TRBV13; J: TRBJ2-7; size: .; CDR3: CASSLRGTSYEQYF; DNA: TGTGCCAGCAGCTTACGAGGGACCTCCTACGAGCAGTACTTC
D: .; V: TRBV5-6; J: TRBJ1-2; size: .; CDR3: CASSLVQGNYGYTF; DNA: TGTGCCAGCAGCTTGGTTCAGGGGAACTATGGCTACACCTTC
D: TRBD2; V: TRBV7-2; J: TRBJ2-7; size: .; CDR3: CASSLTLAGGPYEQYF; DNA: TGTGCCAGCAGCCTCACCCTAGCGGGAGGCCCCTACGAGCAGTACTTC
D: TRBD2; V: TRBV7-2; J: TRBJ2-7; size: once; CDR3: CASSAGTSNEQYF; DNA: TGTGCCAGCAGCGCAGGGACTAGTAACGAGCAGTACTTC
D: TRBD1; V: TRBV19; J: TRBJ1-2; size: .; CDR3: CASSITDRGPRGYTF; DNA: TGTGCCAGTAGTATCACCGACAGGGGCCCGCGTGGCTACACCTTC
D: .; V: TRBV4-3; J: TRBJ2-1; size: .; CDR3: CASSAGLDTGLEQFF; DNA: TGCGCCAGCAGCGCGGGTCTCGACACGGGGCTTGAGCAGTTCTTC